These T cell receptor beta chains were read from a single sample in a study of OX40 agonist ivuxolimab in advanced cancers. Sequencing used immunoSEQ multiplex PCR; TCRdb keeps in-frame clones, though not all of them. The data show some 100,000 clones, under 90% seen once. Source: CD4+ or CD8+ T cells sorted from blood, taken in a trial of the OX40 agonist ivuxolimab. These TCRs come from an adult with an advanced solid tumor such as melanoma, head and neck, liver or kidney cancer. Each CDR3 is given with its conserved first and last residue. Fields, in order: CDR3 length, D gene, J gene, V gene, CDR3 DNA, CDR3 protein. D genes are given only for firm matches.

>13|NA|TRBJ1-2|TRBV5-1
TGCGCCAGCAGCTTCGACCCCGTCCTTGGCTACACCTTC
CASSFDPVLGYTF
>13|TRBD1|TRBJ1-1|TRBV25-1
TGTGCCAGCAGCGGGACAGGGTGGGGTGAAGCTTTCTTT
CASSGTGWGEAFF
>15|NA|TRBJ1-5|TRBV27
TGTGCCAGCAGTTTAGGCAGGGCGGGCAATCAGCCCCAGCATTTT
CASSLGRAGNQPQHF
>15|NA|TRBJ2-1|TRBV10-2
TGCGCCAGCAGTGACGGGCCAGGGATTTACAATGAGCAGTTCTTC
CASSDGPGIYNEQFF
>15|TRBD1|TRBJ1-2|TRBV7-2
TGTGCCAGCAGATACACCGGGACAGGACCTTATGGCTACACCTTC
CASRYTGTGPYGYTF
>14|NA|TRBJ2-1|TRBV7-9
TGTGCCAGCAGCCACCAGGAGGTAGTCAATGAGCAGTTCTTC
CASSHQEVVNEQFF
>16|NA|TRBJ2-4|TRBV5-1
TGCGCCAGCAGCTTGGACGGTAGCGGTAACAAAAACATTCAGTACTTC
CASSLDGSGNKNIQYF
>13|NA|TRBJ2-5|TRBV7-7
TGTGCCAGCAGCTTCGCTAACCAAGAGACCCAGTACTTC
CASSFANQETQYF
>14|NA|TRBJ2-7|TRBV5-8
TGTGCCAGCAGCTGGATGCAAGGGCCCTACGAGCAGTACTTC
CASSWMQGPYEQYF
>15|NA|TRBJ2-7|TRBV27
TGTGCCAGCAGCTCGGGACAAATGAGCTCCTACGAGCAGTACTTC
CASSSGQMSSYEQYF